A selection of T cell receptor beta chains follows, all from one sample in a study of T-cell memory formation after mild COVID-19. TCRdb itself ran the 5' RACE reads through MiXCR, one entry per CDR3 protein. The sample comprises 250,000 to 300,000 distinct CDR3 sequences, about 16% of which are singletons, and around a fifth rests with the top ten. The sequenced sample consisted of PBMCs or a T cell subset sorted from them (not recorded which). These TCRs come from a man in his late teens or twenties who had mild COVID-19 (a few samples of this study predate the infection). Cell type and time point are not known. CDR3s include the opening cysteine and the closing phenylalanine or tryptophan. Each record gives: J gene, clone size, D gene, V gene, CDR3 DNA, CDR3 protein. A D gene is named only where the DNA matches it firmly. Where a row states a size, it is once, few, many or the class of an expanded clone; other rows omit it.

J gene: TRBJ2-4
clone size: many
D gene: .
V gene: TRBV5-1
CDR3 DNA: TGCGCCAGCAAGCCGGGGGCTCAGGAAAACATTCAGTACTTC
CDR3 protein: CASKPGAQENIQYF

J gene: TRBJ2-1
clone size: .
D gene: TRBD2
V gene: TRBV10-3
CDR3 DNA: TGTGCCATCAGTGCTCTCTCACCCGGGACTAGCGAGACGTTGAGTAGGAACAATGAGCAGTTCTTC
CDR3 protein: CAISALSPGTSETLSRNNEQFF

J gene: TRBJ2-3
clone size: few
D gene: .
V gene: TRBV16
CDR3 DNA: TGTGCCAGCACCCAAAGCACAGATACGCAGTATTTT
CDR3 protein: CASTQSTDTQYF

J gene: TRBJ2-1
clone size: few
D gene: TRBD2
V gene: TRBV18
CDR3 DNA: TGTGCCAGCTCATTCACTAGCGGGGGAGGCAATGAGCAGTTCTTC
CDR3 protein: CASSFTSGGGNEQFF

J gene: TRBJ2-3
clone size: few
D gene: .
V gene: TRBV7-9
CDR3 DNA: TGTGCCAGCAGCTTAGACGTTGGCACAGATACGCAGTATTTT
CDR3 protein: CASSLDVGTDTQYF

J gene: TRBJ2-3
clone size: .
D gene: .
V gene: TRBV4-2
CDR3 DNA: TGTGCCAGCAGCCAAGATCGGAGTAGCACAGATACGCAGTATTTT
CDR3 protein: CASSQDRSSTDTQYF

J gene: TRBJ2-3
clone size: few
D gene: TRBD2
V gene: TRBV15
CDR3 DNA: TGTGCCACCTCTCTCACTAGCGGAGGGGGTAAGACGCAGTATTTT
CDR3 protein: CATSLTSGGGKTQYF

J gene: TRBJ1-1
clone size: .
D gene: TRBD1
V gene: TRBV9
CDR3 DNA: TGTGCCAGCAGCCCACGAGGCAGGGCGGGACAGGGGGTTGCTTTCTTT
CDR3 protein: CASSPRGRAGQGVAFF

J gene: TRBJ2-7
clone size: few
D gene: TRBD1
V gene: TRBV7-6
CDR3 DNA: TGTGCCAGCAGCTTCGGGGGACAGGCCTACGAGCAGTACTTC
CDR3 protein: CASSFGGQAYEQYF

J gene: TRBJ2-1
clone size: .
D gene: TRBD2
V gene: TRBV7-6
CDR3 DNA: TGTGCCAGCAGCTTTACTAGCGCATATGAGCAGTTCTTC
CDR3 protein: CASSFTSAYEQFF